This is a list of T cell receptor beta chains from one sample in a study of PD-1 blockade in classical Hodgkin lymphoma. The repertoire was sequenced with immunoSEQ multiplex PCR; TCRdb's copy has only in-frame clones and lacks some. This table holds approximately 44,000 clones, nearly 70% found once. This specimen was peripheral blood mononuclear cells (PBMCs), taken before the fourth cycle of nivolumab. The receptors were sampled from a human donor with classical Hodgkin lymphoma. Each CDR3 is given with its conserved first and last residue. Fields, in order: J gene, CDR3 length, V gene, D gene, clone size, CDR3 DNA, CDR3 protein. The D gene is left open where the match is weak. Only part of the rows carry a size: once, few, many, or a class if the clone is expanded.

TRBJ1-5	22	TRBV12-5	TRBD1	-	TGTGCTAGTGGTTTGGTACTAGGAAGGGACAGGGGGCGACCCGCTAATAATCAGCCCCAGCATTTT	CASGLVLGRDRGRPANNQPQHF
TRBJ1-6	18	TRBV5-1	TRBD1	-	TGCGCCAGCAGCTTGGAGGCCAGGGGGCAGACCTATAATTCACCCCTCCACTTT	CASSLEARGQTYNSPLHF
TRBJ1-2	14	TRBV27	TRBD1	-	TGTGCCAGCAGTTTAGTTGGGACAGGGTTTGGCTACACCTTC	CASSLVGTGFGYTF
TRBJ2-1	10	TRBV28	-	-	TGTGCCAGCAAGGACAATGAGCAGTTCTTC	CASKDNEQFF
TRBJ2-2	13	TRBV19	-	-	TGTGCCAGTAGTGAAGGTTATGCCGGGGAGCTGTTTTTT	CASSEGYAGELFF
TRBJ2-1	16	TRBV18	TRBD2	-	TGTGCCAGCTCACCTAACGCGGGGGGGTTGGACAATGAGCAGTTCTTC	CASSPNAGGLDNEQFF
TRBJ1-2	15	TRBV4-2	TRBD1	-	TGTGCCAGCAGCCATCCCACCGGGACAGGGGATGGCTACACCTTC	CASSHPTGTGDGYTF
TRBJ2-3	14	TRBV5-1	-	-	TGCGCCAGCGCCCTACCCTCCAGCACAGATACGCAGTATTTT	CASALPSSTDTQYF
TRBJ2-7	16	TRBV4-1	TRBD2	-	TGCGCCAGCAGCCAAGATTTTAGCGGGTCCTTTGGCGAGCAGTACTTC	CASSQDFSGSFGEQYF
TRBJ1-2	14	TRBV19	TRBD1	-	TGTGCCAGTAGTCCCGGGACAGGGAACTATGGCTACACCTTC	CASSPGTGNYGYTF
TRBJ2-6	15	TRBV4-2	-	few	TGTGCCAGCATGGGTCAGACGTTTGGGGCCAACGTCCTGACTTTC	CASMGQTFGANVLTF
TRBJ2-7	13	TRBV6-5	-	-	TGTGCCAGCAGTTACGCACCACTATACGAGCAGTACTTC	CASSYAPLYEQYF
TRBJ1-1	13	TRBV28	-	once	TGTGCCAGCAGTTTCGGGTTGAACACTGAAGCTTTCTTT	CASSFGLNTEAFF
TRBJ2-1	15	TRBV5-1	TRBD2	once	TGCGCCAGCAGCCTGACTAGCGGGGGCTACAATGAGCAGTTCTTC	CASSLTSGGYNEQFF
TRBJ2-2	14	TRBV13	-	-	TGTGCCAGCAGCTCCCGGGACATCACCGGGGAGCTGTTTTTT	CASSSRDITGELFF
TRBJ1-5	13	TRBV7-6	-	-	TGTGCCAGCAGCTTATTCCCAAGTCAGCCCCAGCATTTT	CASSLFPSQPQHF
TRBJ2-7	15	TRBV7-3	TRBD1	-	TGTGCCAGCAGCTTAATGGGGACAGGGGTAGGCGAGCAGTACTTC	CASSLMGTGVGEQYF
TRBJ1-1	14	TRBV6-5	-	once	TGTGCCAGCAGCCCCTCTGGGGGGAACACTGAAGCTTTCTTT	CASSPSGGNTEAFF
TRBJ2-1	12	TRBV9	-	few	TGTGCCAGCAGCGTAGGAGACAATGAGCAGTTCTTC	CASSVGDNEQFF
TRBJ1-6	13	TRBV14	-	-	TGTGCCAGCAGCCAAGGTGTGAATTCACCCCTCCACTTT	CASSQGVNSPLHF
TRBJ1-3	19	TRBV7-2	TRBD1	-	TGTGCCAGCAGCTTAGTTGCAGGGGGCAGAATATTACCTGGAAACACCATATATTTT	CASSLVAGGRILPGNTIYF
TRBJ2-2	14	TRBV5-1	TRBD2	once	TGCGCCAGCAGGGGGACTACAAGGGGCGGGGAGCTGTTTTTT	CASRGTTRGGELFF
TRBJ2-2	13	TRBV7-8	-	-	TGTGCCAGCAGTCCAGGACGTACCGGGGAGCTGTTTTTT	CASSPGRTGELFF
TRBJ2-2	13	TRBV27	-	-	TGTGCCAGCAGTTGGGGAAACACCGGGGAGCTGTTTTTT	CASSWGNTGELFF
TRBJ2-2	16	TRBV4-2	TRBD2	-	TGTGCCAGCAGCCAGACTAGCGGGGGCGGGGTTGGGGAGCTGTTTTTT	CASSQTSGGGVGELFF
TRBJ2-3	14	TRBV28	-	-	TGTGCCAGCAATTCGTGGGGGAACACAGATACGCAGTATTTT	CASNSWGNTDTQYF
TRBJ1-6	15	TRBV28	-	-	TGTGCCAGCAGTTCCACAGGGTTTCGTAATTCACCCCTCCACTTT	CASSSTGFRNSPLHF
TRBJ2-1	15	TRBV5-6	TRBD1	-	TGTGCCAGCAGCTTGGGGACAGGTGGGAACAATGAGCAGTTCTTC	CASSLGTGGNNEQFF
TRBJ2-7	15	TRBV5-6	-	-	TGTGCCAGCAGCTTCCGGCTAGACGATGGTGACGAGCAGTACTTC	CASSFRLDDGDEQYF
TRBJ1-3	15	TRBV6-1	-	-	TGTGCCAGCACCCATACAGGGTCCTCTGGAAACACCATATATTTT	CASTHTGSSGNTIYF
TRBJ2-1	15	TRBV27	TRBD1	-	TGTGCCAGCAGTTCCGGGACAGGTTCCTACAATGAGCAGTTCTTC	CASSSGTGSYNEQFF
TRBJ2-7	15	TRBV7-6	-	-	TGTGCCAGCAGCCCCACCCGGGACACCATCTACGAGCAGTACTTC	CASSPTRDTIYEQYF
TRBJ2-7	15	TRBV4-2	-	once	TGTGCCAGCAGCCAAGTTGAGGTGGATTCGACCGAGCAGTACTTC	CASSQVEVDSTEQYF
TRBJ1-4	16	TRBV7-9	TRBD1	few	TGTGCCAGCAGCTTAGATTGGGACAGGGGAGGTGAAAAACTGTTTTTT	CASSLDWDRGGEKLFF
TRBJ1-1	19	TRBV28	-	-	TGTGCCAGCAGTTTATTCTCTCTCGACCGAAAGTTAATGAACACTGAAGCTTTCTTT	CASSLFSLDRKLMNTEAFF
TRBJ2-7	17	TRBV4-3	TRBD2	-	TGCGCCAGCAGCCAAGAGGCTAGCGGGGCGTTCTCCTACGAGCAGTACTTC	CASSQEASGAFSYEQYF
TRBJ1-1	16	TRBV5-1	-	-	TGCGCCAGCAGCTTGTTTGCAGGGCTGGGTGACACTGAAGCTTTCTTT	CASSLFAGLGDTEAFF
TRBJ1-2	14	TRBV2	-	-	TGTGCCAGCTTATACAGGGCCCTAGGGTATGGCTACACCTTC	CASLYRALGYGYTF
TRBJ2-7	13	TRBV6-5	-	-	TGTGCCAGCTTAGGGACCGGATCCTACGAGCAGTACTTC	CASLGTGSYEQYF
TRBJ1-2	13	TRBV5-6	TRBD1	-	TGTGCCAGCAGCTCGGACAGGGGACGAGGCTACACCTTC	CASSSDRGRGYTF
TRBJ1-2	13	TRBV29-1	-	-	TGCAGCGCCGCCACAGGGACGGGAAAGGGCTACACCTTC	CSAATGTGKGYTF
TRBJ2-7	13	TRBV7-2	-	-	TGTGCCAGCAGCAAGGGGGTGGGCGACGAGCAGTACTTC	CASSKGVGDEQYF
TRBJ2-2	18	TRBV5-1	-	once	TGCGCCAGCAGCTTGAATAGGCAGGACACCCAATATACCGGGGAGCTGTTTTTT	CASSLNRQDTQYTGELFF
TRBJ2-3	15	TRBV7-9	TRBD2	-	TGTGCCAGCAGCTTAGTAGCGGGGGGCACAGATACGCAGTATTTT	CASSLVAGGTDTQYF
TRBJ1-5	17	TRBV15	-	once	TGTGCCACCAGCAGTCATCGGGGAGTGGGTTTCAATCAGCCCCAGCATTTT	CATSSHRGVGFNQPQHF
TRBJ1-1	14	TRBV6-5	TRBD1	-	TGTGCCAGCAGTGGACGGACAGGGAACACTGAAGCTTTCTTT	CASSGRTGNTEAFF
TRBJ1-2	15	TRBV7-2	TRBD1	few	TGTGCCAGCAGCTTACCGGGACAGGAGCCCTATGGCTACACCTTC	CASSLPGQEPYGYTF
TRBJ1-1	12	TRBV29-1	-	few	TGCAGCGTAGGGAGGTCGGCCACTGAAGCTTTCTTT	CSVGRSATEAFF
TRBJ2-5	14	TRBV15	-	-	TGTGCCACCAGCAGAGATGTGGGACAAGAGACCCAGTACTTC	CATSRDVGQETQYF
TRBJ2-5	13	TRBV9	-	-	TGTGCCAGCAGCATGGGACTTGGAGAGACCCAGTACTTC	CASSMGLGETQYF